The rows below give T cell receptor beta chains drawn from one sample of a study of cytomegalovirus exposure and HLA in healthy donors. Assay: immunoSEQ multiplex PCR; the TCRdb copy retains only in-frame clones and omits some. This sample has tens of thousands of clones; around three quarters occur once, and the top ten carry 5.5% to 7%. Material: PBMCs. These receptor sequences come from a man aged 45-65 years in good health and CMV-seronegative. The conserved cysteine and the conserved F or W are not part of the CDR3 here. A row's size may be missing; if present it is once, few, many or a size class.

V gene	clone size	J gene	CDR3 length	CDR3 protein
TRBV10-1	.	TRBJ1-1	13	ASSESRGRRTEAF
TRBV11-3	.	TRBJ2-3	14	ASSLGGWGRDDTQY
TRBV6-5	.	TRBJ1-2	12	ASSYSGVNYGYT
TRBV11-2	.	TRBJ2-7	11	ASSRTDIYEQY
TRBV7-8	.	TRBJ1-5	12	ASRGGQGDQPQH
TRBV4-1	.	TRBJ1-6	13	ASSLTRGGNSPLH
TRBV23-1	.	TRBJ2-1	13	ASSFPGPEGNEQF
TRBV28	few	TRBJ2-7	13	ASNIVAGRVYEQY
TRBV19	few	TRBJ1-4	14	ASSLLQGSTNEKLF
TRBV5-6	.	TRBJ1-6	12	ASSADRGNSPLH
TRBV5-1	.	TRBJ2-1	15	ASSLFRATDAYNEQF
TRBV19	once	TRBJ1-2	10	ASRRGAYGYT
TRBV7-9	.	TRBJ1-6	11	ASSSTLNSPLH
TRBV4-2	once	TRBJ2-3	15	ASSQEGASGRGDTQY
TRBV30	.	TRBJ1-1	11	AWSVQANTEAF
TRBV10-2	.	TRBJ2-2	12	ASRESGGAGELF
TRBV10-2	.	TRBJ2-7	13	ASSGDTGSYYEQY
TRBV18	.	TRBJ1-2	12	ASSLGQARRGYT
TRBV5-4	.	TRBJ2-1	13	ASSQGARGRAEQF
TRBV6-5	few	TRBJ2-1	13	ASSRKGAEVYEQF
TRBV5-8	.	TRBJ2-5	13	ASSLEQGARETQY
TRBV5-4	once	TRBJ2-5	12	ASSSGTLQETQY
TRBV30	.	TRBJ1-2	11	AWSLGQGHGYT
TRBV11-3	.	TRBJ2-3	13	ASSRWTSPTDTQY
TRBV29-1	few	TRBJ1-6	12	SVKEQGGNSPLH
TRBV9	.	TRBJ1-1	12	ASSTGTPQAEAF
TRBV15	.	TRBJ1-5	15	ATSSPPGTGGHQPQH
TRBV4-1	large	TRBJ1-1	12	ASSQEGQNFEAF
TRBV4-3	.	TRBJ1-1	12	ASSQDKGQPSAF
TRBV7-8	few	TRBJ1-5	14	ASSFRTGDSNQPQH
TRBV23-1	few	TRBJ1-1	11	ASSHPTGTEAF
TRBV28	.	TRBJ2-1	13	ASSFLTGGQGEQF
TRBV30	few	TRBJ2-3	13	AWSGARGSSDTQY